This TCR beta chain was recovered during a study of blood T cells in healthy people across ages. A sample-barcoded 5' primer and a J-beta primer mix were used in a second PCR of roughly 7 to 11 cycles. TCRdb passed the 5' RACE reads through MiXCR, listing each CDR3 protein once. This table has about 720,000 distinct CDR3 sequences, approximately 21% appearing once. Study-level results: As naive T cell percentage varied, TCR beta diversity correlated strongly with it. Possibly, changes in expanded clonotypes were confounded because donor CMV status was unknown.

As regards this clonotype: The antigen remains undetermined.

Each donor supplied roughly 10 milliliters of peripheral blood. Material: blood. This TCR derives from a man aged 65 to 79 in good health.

The CDR3 coding sequence is TGTGCCTGGAGTCGTACAAGAAGCAATCAGCCCCAGCATTTT. Its translation: CAWSRTRSNQPQHF. This rearrangement joins TRBV30 to TRBJ1-5; D is unresolved. Germline assignment: CDR1 GTSNPN and CDR2 SVGIG (reference sequence). The CDR3 has 14 amino acids. V lost 2 bases, J lost 1 base, and 9 bases lay in between.